The 31 T cell receptor beta chains listed next were all sequenced from one sample in a study of OX40 agonist ivuxolimab in advanced cancers. The assay was immunoSEQ multiplex PCR, and TCRdb's table has in-frame clones only and misses some. The sample includes about 95,000 clones, over 75% of them seen just once. The sequencing here drew on CD4+ or CD8+ T cells sorted from blood, taken in a trial of the OX40 agonist ivuxolimab. The receptor set was obtained from an adult with an advanced solid tumor such as melanoma, head and neck, liver or kidney cancer.

In its sample, this clone was seen once. The rearrangement uses TRBV29-1 and TRBJ1-2, with a weak D call TRBD1 (5 bases). Germline V CDR1 and CDR2: SQVTM, ANQGSEA. The V end lost 7 bases, the J end lost 0 bases, and 15 bases lay between the germline ends. The CDR3 has 14 residues. CDR3 nucleotides: TGCAGCGCAAAGACAGAGGACCCTAACTATGGCTACACCTTC. It encodes CSAKTEDPNYGYTF. The whole variable domain, filled in from reference TRBV29-1 and TRBJ1-2, reads SAVISQKPSRDICQRGTSLTIQCQVDSQVTMMFWYRQQPGQSLTLIATANQGSEATYESGFVIDKFPISRPNLTFSTLTVSNMSPEDSSIYLCSAKTEDPNYGYTFGSGTRLTVV.

The chain couples TRBV19 to TRBJ2-5; D unclear. CDR1 and CDR2 (germline): LNHDA, SQIVND (reference sequence). CDR3 size: 15 residues. Trimming left V 3 bases short and J 0 bases short, with 11 bases between. The CDR3 bases are TGTGCCAGTAGTATCTCTGGGAATCACCAAGAGACCCAGTACTTC. Its protein is CASSISGNHQETQYF. Full variable domain (rest looked up from reference TRBV19 and TRBJ2-5): DGGITQSPKYLFRKEGQNVTLSCEQNLNHDAMYWYRQDPGQGLRLIYYSQIVNDFQKGDIAEGYSVSREKKESFPLTVTSAQKNPTAFYLCASSISGNHQETQYFGPGTRLLVL.

This chain joins TRBV7-2 and TRBJ1-4; possibly TRBD1 for D (5 bases). CDR3 length: 14 residues. Trimming removed 5 bases from V and 5 bases from J, with 12 bases in between. Germline CDR1 reads SGHTA; CDR2 reads FQGNSA. CDR3 nucleotides: TGTGCCAGCAGCCCCGGGGCCCCCAATGAAAAACTGTTTTTT. Translation gives CASSPGAPNEKLFF.

The chain combines TRBV6-7 with TRBJ1-5; D may be TRBD1 (6 bases). TRBV6-7 is marked as an open reading frame, function uncertain. The CDR3 is 15 residues long. V was shortened by 0 bases and J by 2 bases, with 8 bases between the two germline ends. CDR3 in amino acids: CASSYSGAGNQPQHF. DNA for the CDR3: TGTGCCAGCAGTTACTCGGGGGCTGGCAATCAGCCCCAGCATTTT.

The V gene is TRBV6-5, the J gene TRBJ1-4; TRBD1 might be the D (5 bases). This CDR3 is built from 15 residues. Trimming stripped 0 bases from V and 4 bases from J, with 9 bases between. The germline V gene has CDR1 MNHEY and CDR2 SVGAGI. The CDR3 loop reads CASSYSWGNNEKLFF. CDR3 bases: TGTGCCAGCAGTTACTCGTGGGGGAATAATGAAAAACTGTTTTTT.

The chain recombines TRBV6-6 with TRBJ2-2, with D unresolved. Trimming removed 7 bases from V and 2 bases from J, with 14 bases in between. There are 15 residues in the CDR3. In germline, CDR1 is MNHNY, CDR2 SVGAGI (reference sequence). The CDR3 loop reads CASTLTAPNTGELFF. The CDR3 DNA sequence: TGTGCCAGCACGCTAACGGCCCCTAACACCGGGGAGCTGTTTTTT.

V usage is TRBV19 and J usage is TRBJ2-1; the match to TRBD1 covers 7 bases. The CDR3 length is 16 residues. Trimming removed 5 bases from V and 0 bases from J; junction bases left unmatched: 7. The germline V gene encodes CDR1 LNHDA and CDR2 SQIVND (reference sequence). This CDR3 is CASSLTGAPSYNEQFF. CDR3 in DNA: TGTGCCAGTAGTCTCACAGGGGCGCCCTCCTACAATGAGCAGTTCTTC.

The chain recombines TRBV4-1 with TRBJ2-7, with TRBD2 matching 11 bases. CDR1 and CDR2 from the germline V gene are MGHRA and YSYEKL. The CDR3 contains 16 residues. V lost 0 bases and J lost 2; bases outside the gene matches: 3. CDR3 nucleotides: TGCGCCAGCAGCCAAGAACTGGGACTAGCGGCCTACGAGCAGTACTTC. Amino acid sequence: CASSQELGLAAYEQYF.

The chain uses TRBV28 and TRBJ2-7; possibly TRBD1 or TRBD2 for D (6 bases each). The V gene lost 7 bases and the J gene lost 0 bases, with 16 bases spanning the gap. The CDR3 sequence is 15 residues long. Germline V gene data show CDR1 as MDHEN and CDR2 as SYDVKM. This CDR3 is CASMGGAASSYEQYF. The CDR3 nucleotides are TGTGCCAGCATGGGGGGCGCCGCGAGCTCCTACGAGCAGTACTTC. The full variable domain, completed using reference TRBV28 and TRBJ2-7, is DVKVTQSSRYLVKRTGEKVFLECVQDMDHENMFWYRQDPGLGLRLIYFSYDVKMKEKGDIPEGYSVSREKKERFSLILESASTNQTSMYLCASMGGAASSYEQYFGPGTRLTVT.

This chain joins TRBV6-1 and TRBJ2-1, with 7 bases fitting TRBD1. Trimming removed 4 bases from V and 3 bases from J; junction bases left unmatched: 9. In germline, CDR1 is MNHNS, CDR2 SASEGT. The CDR3 is 16 residues long. DNA of the CDR3: TGTGCCAGCAGTGGCAAACAGGGGTTTTACTACAATGAGCAGTTCTTC. The encoded protein is CASSGKQGFYYNEQFF.

The genes are TRBV19 and TRBJ1-1; 7 bases fit TRBD1. V was clipped by 3 bases and J by 4 bases; unmatched bases: 5. The germline V gene has CDR1 LNHDA and CDR2 SQIVND (reference sequence). This CDR3 contains 14 residues. In nucleotides, the CDR3 is TGTGCCAGTAGTATGAATGGACAGGCCACTGAAGCTTTCTTT. This codes for CASSMNGQATEAFF.

J is TRBJ2-7 and V is TRBV11-3; D is uncertain. V shed 6 bases and J shed 4 bases, with 16 bases lying between them. Germline values: CDR1 SGHNT, CDR2 YENEEA. The CDR3 sequence is 14 residues long. This CDR3 reads CASREGSAIYEQYF. Here the CDR3 DNA reads TGTGCCAGCAGGGAAGGATCCGCTATTTACGAGCAGTACTTC.

This chain uses TRBV19 with TRBJ2-5, with D perhaps TRBD1 or TRBD2 (5 bases each). The CDR3 totals 15 residues. V shed 0 bases and J shed 4 bases, with 12 bases lying between them. Germline lookup yields CDR1 LNHDA and CDR2 SQIVND (reference sequence). CDR3 protein: CASSIEGRAGETQYF. In DNA form, the CDR3 reads TGTGCCAGTAGTATAGAGGGCAGGGCGGGAGAGACCCAGTACTTC.

The genes are TRBV19 and TRBJ1-1; D uncertain. CDR1 is LNHDA and CDR2 is SQIVND in the germline V gene (reference sequence). This CDR3 region has 15 residues. V lost 7 bases, J lost 0 bases, and 15 bases lay in between. Written as DNA, the CDR3 is TGTGCCAGTAACCCAGGAGGGATCATGAACACTGAAGCTTTCTTT. Translating it yields CASNPGGIMNTEAFF. Variable domain in full (rest from reference TRBV19 and TRBJ1-1): DGGITQSPKYLFRKEGQNVTLSCEQNLNHDAMYWYRQDPGQGLRLIYYSQIVNDFQKGDIAEGYSVSREKKESFPLTVTSAQKNPTAFYLCASNPGGIMNTEAFFGQGTRLTVV.

This rearrangement joins TRBV6-5 to TRBJ2-7; D remains ambiguous. Germline CDR1 is MNHEY and CDR2 is SVGAGI. The CDR3 spans 14 residues. V was trimmed by 2 bases and J by 2 bases, leaving 10 bases between them. Written as DNA, the CDR3 is TGTGCCAGCAGTTACGGCAGTCCTACCTACGAGCAGTACTTC. Translated, it gives CASSYGSPTYEQYF.

CDR3 in DNA: TGTGCCAGCGGGGGGGACAGGGCGACCAACACCGGGGAGCTGTTTTTT. This translates into CASGGDRATNTGELFF. This chain links TRBV7-9 with TRBJ2-2; 9 nucleotides line up with TRBD1. Germline CDR1 reads SEHNR; CDR2 reads FQNEAQ (reference sequence). V dropped 8 bases and J dropped 2; count of bases not matched to a gene: 9. The CDR3 totals 16 residues.

This clone was counted only a few times. The V call is TRBV6-5, the J call TRBJ1-2; a weak D match, TRBD1 (6 bases). Germline V lookup: CDR1 MNHEY, CDR2 SVGAGI. V lost 2 bases and J lost 8, with 21 bases in between. This CDR3 spans 16 amino acids. CDR3 sequence: CASSYKGAGATGGYTF. CDR3 nucleotides: TGTGCCAGCAGTTACAAGGGCGCAGGGGCGACTGGGGGCTACACCTTC.

The gene calls are TRBV5-5 and TRBJ2-7; TRBD1 matches at 7 bases. From germline, CDR1 is SGHKS and CDR2 YYEKEE (reference sequence). The CDR3 runs to 17 residues. The V segment lost 5 bases and the J segment 1 base; nucleotides outside the gene matches: 15. The CDR3 protein is CASRGGGAAEPSYEQYF. The CDR3 DNA reads TGTGCCAGCAGAGGGGGCGGAGCGGCGGAACCTTCCTACGAGCAGTACTTC.

The chain links TRBV28 to TRBJ2-3, with 8 bases matching TRBD2. Trimming at V came to 4 bases and at J to 9 bases, leaving 12 bases not matched to a gene. CDR1 is MDHEN and CDR2 is SYDVKM in the germline V gene. The CDR3 is made up of 15 amino acids. The CDR3 DNA follows: TGTGCCAGCAGTTCAGCGGGGGCGCGGGAAGGAACGCAGTATTTT. This encodes CASSSAGAREGTQYF.

The chain carries TRBV28 and TRBJ2-3; D is uncertain. The CDR3 is 10 amino acids. The germline CDR1 and CDR2 sequences are MDHEN and SYDVKM. With 11 bases removed from V and 4 bases from J, the gap between germline ends came to 7 bases. The CDR3 nucleotides read TGTGCCCGCCAACCAGATACGCAGTATTTT. Translated: CARQPDTQYF.

J is TRBJ2-5 and V is TRBV11-1; no clear D. From germline, CDR1 is SGHAT and CDR2 FQDESV (reference sequence). This CDR3 has 12 residues. Between the trimmed V and J ends, which lost 5 bases and 1 base, there was a span of 5 bases. The CDR3 loop reads CASSRSQETQYF. The CDR3 region has the DNA TGTGCCAGCAGCCGAAGCCAAGAGACCCAGTACTTC.

V is TRBV18 and J is TRBJ2-2; tentative D call: TRBD1 (5 bases). Trimming left V 3 bases short and J 3 bases short, with 11 bases between. The CDR3 loop spans 15 amino acids. Germline V gene lookup returns CDR1 KGHSH and CDR2 LQKENI. The CDR3 loop reads CASSPRQLDTGELFF. Written as DNA, the CDR3 is TGTGCCAGCTCACCCAGACAGCTGGACACCGGGGAGCTGTTTTTT.

The chain combines TRBV30 with TRBJ2-2; 7 bases fit TRBD2. The CDR3 length is 14 residues. V dropped 7 bases and J dropped 0; count of bases not matched to a gene: 5. Germline CDR1 reads GTSNPN; CDR2 reads SVGIG (reference sequence). CDR3 sequence reads: CALNSGTNTGELFF. CDR3 nucleotides: TGTGCCTTGAACAGCGGGACGAACACCGGGGAGCTGTTTTTT.

The rearrangement links TRBV10-3 to TRBJ2-3; 8 bases line up with TRBD1. There are 15 residues in the CDR3. CDR1 and CDR2 from the germline V gene are ENHRY and SYGVKD. Trimming removed 6 bases from V and 0 bases from J; junction bases left unmatched: 5. CDR3 protein: CAISRTGSSTDTQYF. CDR3 nucleotide sequence: TGTGCCATCAGCCGGACAGGGTCTAGCACAGATACGCAGTATTTT.

The genes are TRBV4-1 and TRBJ2-7; tentatively, D is TRBD1 or TRBD2 (5 bases each). Trimming removed 4 bases from V and 2 bases from J, with 12 bases in between. The CDR3 is 14 amino acids. Germline assignment: CDR1 MGHRA and CDR2 YSYEKL. CDR3 amino acids: CASSPQLGAYEQYF. CDR3 DNA: TGCGCCAGCAGCCCACAACTAGGGGCCTACGAGCAGTACTTC.

This chain links TRBV7-8 with TRBJ1-1; 9 bases are shared with TRBD1. The length of the CDR3 is 14 residues. Germline V lookup: CDR1 SGHVS, CDR2 FQNEAQ. V lost 4 bases to trimming and J lost 6 bases; unmatched junction nucleotides: 6. CDR3 nucleotides: TGTGCCAGCAGCTGGGGGACAGGGAAGCCTGAAGCTTTCTTT. Protein sequence: CASSWGTGKPEAFF.

The rearrangement links TRBV6-5 to TRBJ1-5; D is possibly TRBD1 (5 bases). Per germline, CDR1 MNHEY and CDR2 SVGAGI. There are 15 residues in the CDR3. V lost 6 bases and J 0 bases, leaving 12 bases between the germline ends. The CDR3 nucleotides are TGTGCCAGCAGGCAGACAGAATATAGCAATCAGCCCCAGCATTTT. Translation: CASRQTEYSNQPQHF.

The CDR3, as DNA: TGTGCCTCCCTGGGGGGAGCCCTGAGCTCTGGGGCCAACGTCCTGACTTTC. Amino acid sequence: CASLGGALSSGANVLTF. V usage is TRBV7-9 and J usage is TRBJ2-6; tentative D call: TRBD2 (6 bases). Trimming took off 11 bases at V and 0 bases at J, with 20 bases between the two ends. The CDR3 extends over 17 amino acids. The germline V gene has CDR1 SEHNR and CDR2 FQNEAQ (reference sequence).

This sequence joins TRBV2 and TRBJ1-4; possible D gene TRBD1, 5 bases. Trimming removed 8 bases from V and 2 bases from J, with 12 bases in between. The CDR3 runs to 14 residues. CDR1 is SNHLY, CDR2 FYNNEI, per germline. The CDR3 protein is CASGAQGTNEKLFF. Here the CDR3 DNA reads TGTGCCAGCGGTGCTCAGGGCACTAATGAAAAACTGTTTTTT.

This rearrangement joins TRBV6-5 to TRBJ2-7; TRBD1 aligns across 9 bases. The germline V gene has CDR1 MNHEY and CDR2 SVGAGI. The V segment lost 11 bases and the J segment 5 bases; nucleotides outside the gene matches: 13. This CDR3 spans 14 amino acids. The CDR3 DNA reads TGTGCCGTCCTGGGGGGACAGGGTTCCCACGAGCAGTACTTC. Translation gives CAVLGGQGSHEQYF.

The V call is TRBV10-1, the J call TRBJ2-1; D is ambiguous. CDR1 WNHNN and CDR2 SYGVQD come from the germline V gene (reference sequence). Trimming shortened V by 3 bases and J by 10 bases, and 13 bases separated the two germline ends. This CDR3 spans 13 amino acids. CDR3 in amino acids: CASSDNWVAEQFF. The CDR3 DNA is TGCGCCAGCAGTGACAACTGGGTTGCAGAGCAGTTCTTC.